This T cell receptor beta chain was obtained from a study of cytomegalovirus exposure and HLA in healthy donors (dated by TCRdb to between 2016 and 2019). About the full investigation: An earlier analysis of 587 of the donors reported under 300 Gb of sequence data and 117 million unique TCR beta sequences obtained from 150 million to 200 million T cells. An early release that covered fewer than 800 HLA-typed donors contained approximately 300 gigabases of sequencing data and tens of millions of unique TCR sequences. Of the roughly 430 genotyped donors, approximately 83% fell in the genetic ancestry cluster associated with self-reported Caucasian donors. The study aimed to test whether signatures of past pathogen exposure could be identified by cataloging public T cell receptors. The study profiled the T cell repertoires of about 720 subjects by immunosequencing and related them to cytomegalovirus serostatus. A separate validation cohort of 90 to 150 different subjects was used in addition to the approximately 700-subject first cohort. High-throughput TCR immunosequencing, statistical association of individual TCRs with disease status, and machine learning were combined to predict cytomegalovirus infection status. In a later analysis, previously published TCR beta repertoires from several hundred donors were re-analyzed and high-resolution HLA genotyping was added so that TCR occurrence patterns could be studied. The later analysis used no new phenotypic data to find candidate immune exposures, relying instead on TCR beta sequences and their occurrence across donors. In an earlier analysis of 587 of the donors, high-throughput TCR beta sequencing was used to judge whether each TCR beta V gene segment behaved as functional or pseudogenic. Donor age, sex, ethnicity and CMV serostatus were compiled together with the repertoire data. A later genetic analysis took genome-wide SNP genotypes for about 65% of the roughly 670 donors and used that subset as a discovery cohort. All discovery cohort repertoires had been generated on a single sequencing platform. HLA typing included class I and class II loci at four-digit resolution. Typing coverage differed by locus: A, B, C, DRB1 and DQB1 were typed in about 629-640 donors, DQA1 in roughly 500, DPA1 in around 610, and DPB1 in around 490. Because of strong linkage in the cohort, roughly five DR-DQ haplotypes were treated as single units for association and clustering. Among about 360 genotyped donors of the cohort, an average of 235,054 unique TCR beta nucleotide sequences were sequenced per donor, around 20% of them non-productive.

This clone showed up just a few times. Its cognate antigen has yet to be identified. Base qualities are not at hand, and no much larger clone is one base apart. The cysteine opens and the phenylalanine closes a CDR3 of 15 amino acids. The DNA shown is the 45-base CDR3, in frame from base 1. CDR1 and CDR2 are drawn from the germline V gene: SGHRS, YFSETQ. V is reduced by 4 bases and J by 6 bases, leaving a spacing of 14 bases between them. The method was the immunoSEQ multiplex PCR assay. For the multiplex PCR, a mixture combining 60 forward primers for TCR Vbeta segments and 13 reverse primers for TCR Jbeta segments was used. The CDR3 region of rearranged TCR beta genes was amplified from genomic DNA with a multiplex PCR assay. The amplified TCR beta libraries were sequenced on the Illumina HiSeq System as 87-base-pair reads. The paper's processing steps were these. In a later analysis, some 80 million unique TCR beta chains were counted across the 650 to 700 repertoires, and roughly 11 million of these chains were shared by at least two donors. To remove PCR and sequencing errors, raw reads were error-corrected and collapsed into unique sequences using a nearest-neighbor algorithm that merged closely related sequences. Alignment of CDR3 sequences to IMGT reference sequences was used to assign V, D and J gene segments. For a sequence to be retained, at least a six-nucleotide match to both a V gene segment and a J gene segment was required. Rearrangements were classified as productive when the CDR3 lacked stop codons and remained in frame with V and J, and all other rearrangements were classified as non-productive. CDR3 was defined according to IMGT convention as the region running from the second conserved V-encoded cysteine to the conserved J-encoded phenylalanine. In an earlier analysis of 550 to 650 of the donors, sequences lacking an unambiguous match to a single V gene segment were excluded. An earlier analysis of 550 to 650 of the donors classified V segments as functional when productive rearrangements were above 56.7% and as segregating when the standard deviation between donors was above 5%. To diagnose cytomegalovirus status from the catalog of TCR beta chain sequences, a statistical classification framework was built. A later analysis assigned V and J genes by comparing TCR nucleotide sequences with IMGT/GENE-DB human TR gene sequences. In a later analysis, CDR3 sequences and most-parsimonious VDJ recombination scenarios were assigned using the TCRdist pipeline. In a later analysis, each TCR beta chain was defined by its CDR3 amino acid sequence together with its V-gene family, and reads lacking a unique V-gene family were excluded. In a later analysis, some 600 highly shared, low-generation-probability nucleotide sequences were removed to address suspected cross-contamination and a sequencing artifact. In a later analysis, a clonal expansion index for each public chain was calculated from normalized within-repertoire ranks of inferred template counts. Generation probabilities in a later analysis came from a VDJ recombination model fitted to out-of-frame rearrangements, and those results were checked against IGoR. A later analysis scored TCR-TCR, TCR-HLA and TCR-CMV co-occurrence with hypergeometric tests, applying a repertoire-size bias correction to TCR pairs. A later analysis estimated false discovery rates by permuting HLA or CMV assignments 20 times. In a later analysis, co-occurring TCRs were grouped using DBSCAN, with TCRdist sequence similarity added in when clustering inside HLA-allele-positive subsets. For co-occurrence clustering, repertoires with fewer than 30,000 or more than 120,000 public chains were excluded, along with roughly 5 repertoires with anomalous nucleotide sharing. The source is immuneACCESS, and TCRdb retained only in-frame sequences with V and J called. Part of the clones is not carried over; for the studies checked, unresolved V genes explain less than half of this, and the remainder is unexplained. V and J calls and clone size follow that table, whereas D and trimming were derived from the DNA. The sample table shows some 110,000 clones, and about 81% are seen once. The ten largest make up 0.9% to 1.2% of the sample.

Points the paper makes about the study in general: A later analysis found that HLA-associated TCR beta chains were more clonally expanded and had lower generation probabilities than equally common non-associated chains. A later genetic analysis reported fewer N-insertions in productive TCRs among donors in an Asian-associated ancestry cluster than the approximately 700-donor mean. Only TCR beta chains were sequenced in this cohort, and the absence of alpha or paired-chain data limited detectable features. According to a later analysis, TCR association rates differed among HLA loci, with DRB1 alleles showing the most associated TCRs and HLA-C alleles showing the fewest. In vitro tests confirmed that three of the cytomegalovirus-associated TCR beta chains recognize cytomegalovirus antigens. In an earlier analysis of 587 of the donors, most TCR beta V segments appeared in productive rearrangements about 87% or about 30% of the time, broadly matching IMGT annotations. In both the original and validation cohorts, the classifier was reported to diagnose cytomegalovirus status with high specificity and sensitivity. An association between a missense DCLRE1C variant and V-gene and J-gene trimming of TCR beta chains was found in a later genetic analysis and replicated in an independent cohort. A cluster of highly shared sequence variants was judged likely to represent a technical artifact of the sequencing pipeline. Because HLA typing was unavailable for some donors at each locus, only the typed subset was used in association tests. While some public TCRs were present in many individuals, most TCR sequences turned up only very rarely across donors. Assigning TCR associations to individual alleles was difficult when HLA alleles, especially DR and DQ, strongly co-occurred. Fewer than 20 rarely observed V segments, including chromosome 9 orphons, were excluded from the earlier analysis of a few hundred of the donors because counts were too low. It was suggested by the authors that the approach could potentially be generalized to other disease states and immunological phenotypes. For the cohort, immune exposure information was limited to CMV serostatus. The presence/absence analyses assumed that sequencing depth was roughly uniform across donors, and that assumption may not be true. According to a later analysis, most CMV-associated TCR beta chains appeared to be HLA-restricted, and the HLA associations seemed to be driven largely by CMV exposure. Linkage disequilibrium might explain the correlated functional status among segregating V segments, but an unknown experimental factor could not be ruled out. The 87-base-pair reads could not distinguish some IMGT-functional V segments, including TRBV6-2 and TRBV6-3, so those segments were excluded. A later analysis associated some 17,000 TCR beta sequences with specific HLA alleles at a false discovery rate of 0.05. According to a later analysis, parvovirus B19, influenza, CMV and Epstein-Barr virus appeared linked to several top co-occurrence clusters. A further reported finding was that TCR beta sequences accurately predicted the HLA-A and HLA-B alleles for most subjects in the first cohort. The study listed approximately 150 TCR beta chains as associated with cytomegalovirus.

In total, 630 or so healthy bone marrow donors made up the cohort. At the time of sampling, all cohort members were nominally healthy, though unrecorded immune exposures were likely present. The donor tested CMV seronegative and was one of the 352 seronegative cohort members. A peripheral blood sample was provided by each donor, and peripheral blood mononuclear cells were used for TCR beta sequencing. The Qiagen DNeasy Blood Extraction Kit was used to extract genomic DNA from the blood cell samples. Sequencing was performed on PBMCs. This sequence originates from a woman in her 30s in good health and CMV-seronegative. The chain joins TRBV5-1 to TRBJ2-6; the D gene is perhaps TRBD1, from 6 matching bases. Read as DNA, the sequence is TGCGCCAGCAGCAAGGGACATTCCGAGGCCAACGTCCTGACTTTC. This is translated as CASSKGHSEANVLTF.